These T cell receptor beta chains were read from a single sample in a study of graft-versus-host responses after intestinal transplantation. Assay: immunoSEQ multiplex PCR; the TCRdb copy retains only in-frame clones and omits some. Here the sample spans some 10,000 clones, approximately 80% being singletons. Specimen: PBMCs, collected about 70 weeks after intestinal transplant. All receptors come from a human patient who received an intestinal transplant, so some T cells may come from the graft donor. Both conserved end residues are part of each CDR3.

CDR3aa	len	j_gene	v_gene
CASSLARGLAVNTGELFF	18	TRBJ2-2	TRBV7-9
CASSPEVGEQFF	12	TRBJ2-1	TRBV6-4
CASSPLTVGHSNEQFF	16	TRBJ2-1	TRBV18
CASSLGRSSYEQYF	14	TRBJ2-7	TRBV28
CASSQEVSGYGYTF	14	TRBJ1-2	TRBV4-1
CASTTGISYNEQFF	14	TRBJ2-1	TRBV5-4
CARRTDGYTF	10	TRBJ1-2	TRBV2
CASSLGPGAGHTGELFF	17	TRBJ2-2	TRBV5-1
CASTQTGTSGNEQFF	15	TRBJ2-1	TRBV25-1
CASSFGGSANYGYTF	15	TRBJ1-2	TRBV5-6
CASSRRQGESYGYTF	15	TRBJ1-2	TRBV27
CASSDQVGYEQYF	13	TRBJ2-7	TRBV6-1
CASRVDFSTQSRANVLTF	18	TRBJ2-6	TRBV12-2
CASSLGDSFQYEQYF	15	TRBJ2-7	TRBV5-1
CASSVDRSPSSNQPQHF	17	TRBJ1-5	TRBV7-7
CASSPFPGQQNTEAFF	16	TRBJ1-1	TRBV18
CAWSVGLAGYEQYF	14	TRBJ2-7	TRBV30
CASSERGGSYNEQFF	15	TRBJ2-1	TRBV6-4
CASSEGTSGRGNEQFF	16	TRBJ2-1	TRBV6-1
CAWGTGGNEQYF	12	TRBJ2-7	TRBV30
CASSDSNPGRAFF	13	TRBJ1-1	TRBV6-4
CASWRGTSGRGNNEQFF	17	TRBJ2-1	TRBV5-1
CASSETGRTGYTF	13	TRBJ1-2	TRBV6-4
CASSDGTSGSYEQYF	15	TRBJ2-7	TRBV6-4
CASRKAGGQETQYF	14	TRBJ2-5	TRBV6-5
CASSLGLASYNEQFF	15	TRBJ2-1	TRBV7-3
CSASAVAGGPSEQYF	15	TRBJ2-7	TRBV29-1
CASSLTGTEFRNEQFF	16	TRBJ2-1	TRBV5-6
CASSPEERFTYNEQFF	16	TRBJ2-1	TRBV9
CASSEPGLIYEQYF	14	TRBJ2-7	TRBV10-2
CASSPDRGSYEQYF	14	TRBJ2-7	TRBV5-1
CASSHPLAGSDYEQYF	16	TRBJ2-7	TRBV4-1
CASSRLGEQFF	11	TRBJ2-1	TRBV28
CASSLVGSGTFDYTF	15	TRBJ1-2	TRBV7-2
CSVDMGLYNEQFF	13	TRBJ2-1	TRBV29-1
CASSNQGARNYEQYF	15	TRBJ2-7	TRBV19
CASSVFAGEVSYNEQFF	17	TRBJ2-1	TRBV9
CASSVGLKAFF	11	TRBJ1-1	TRBV11-2
CASRRDSGGPNEQYF	15	TRBJ2-7	TRBV6-5
CASSYSGWGGTQYF	14	TRBJ2-3	TRBV6-5
CASIASGSGANVLTF	15	TRBJ2-6	TRBV7-9
CAWSNTVAYGYTF	13	TRBJ1-2	TRBV30
CASSVRGASGYTF	13	TRBJ1-2	TRBV9
CASSTGTSGLEGEQFF	16	TRBJ2-1	TRBV19
CASTFRTSGNTIYF	14	TRBJ1-3	TRBV19
CASGGFGETQYF	12	TRBJ2-5	TRBV19
CASSLDPGGPDEQYF	15	TRBJ2-7	TRBV5-1
CASSILGNEQFF	12	TRBJ2-1	TRBV19
CASSNPTVLRGYTF	14	TRBJ1-2	TRBV5-1
CASSRQGGNQPQHF	14	TRBJ1-5	TRBV6-1
CAWTVRTGNYGYTF	14	TRBJ1-2	TRBV30
CAWSVFGTGADEKLFF	16	TRBJ1-4	TRBV30
CSVLTSANWEQYF	13	TRBJ2-7	TRBV29-1
CASMGTEAFF	10	TRBJ1-1	TRBV6-6
CASSLLAGGPGWEQFF	16	TRBJ2-1	TRBV7-3
CASSLVGYEQYF	12	TRBJ2-7	TRBV5-1